Below, 18 T cell receptor beta chains from the same sample are listed, as sequenced in a study of CD8 T cells in ankylosing spondylitis (dated by TCRdb to between 2016 and 2019). The library was obtained by 5' RACE. The reads were generated on an Illumina HiSeq 2500. TCRdb took the public reads, trimmed them with fastp at Q25, ran MiXCR for clone calling and kept in-frame beta chains. CDR3 protein sequences are deduplicated, and each keeps its most common genes and DNA. This sample holds about 340,000 distinct CDR3 sequences; roughly 20% were observed only once. The ten biggest clones cover around 14% of the sample. Sequencing input: blood, either unsorted or a sorted T cell fraction (not recorded which). These receptors came from a male donor with ankylosing spondylitis or in good health (not recorded which).

The chain joins TRBV2 to TRBJ2-7; 15 bases match TRBD2. V dropped 7 bases and J dropped 1; count of bases not matched to a gene: 5. This CDR3 has 16 residues. The germline CDR1 and CDR2 sequences are SNHLY and FYNNEI. The DNA of the CDR3 is TGTGCCAGCATGCTGGGACTAGCGGGGGGATCCTACGAGCAGTACTTC. This translates into CASMLGLAGGSYEQYF. Filled out from reference TRBV2 and TRBJ2-7, the complete variable domain reads EPEVTQTPSHQVTQMGQEVILRCVPISNHLYFYWYRQILGQKVEFLVSFYNNEISEKSEIFDDQFSVERPDGSNFTLKIRSTKLEDSAMYFCASMLGLAGGSYEQYFGPGTRLTVT.

This sequence joins TRBV29-1 and TRBJ2-5; D may be TRBD1 or TRBD2 (6 bases each). V was trimmed by 4 bases and J by 5 bases, leaving 23 bases between them. The CDR3 is 16 residues long. Germline-derived CDR1 and CDR2 are SQVTM and ANQGSEA. The CDR3 loop is CSVVGGRLVSRETQYF. CDR3 sequence (DNA): TGCAGCGTTGTAGGGGGGCGTCTAGTATCGCGGGAGACCCAGTACTTC.

This sequence joins TRBV27 and TRBJ2-7, with D perhaps matching TRBD1 or TRBD2 (5 bases each). This CDR3 has 14 residues. Between the trimmed V and J ends, which lost 5 bases and 2 bases, there was a span of 13 bases. Per germline, CDR1 MNHEY and CDR2 SMNVEV (reference sequence). The CDR3: CASSMWDRAYEQYF. In DNA form, the CDR3 reads TGTGCCAGCAGTATGTGGGACCGCGCCTACGAGCAGTACTTC.

This clonotype was found a few times. This chain links TRBV9 with TRBJ2-1; tentatively, D is TRBD1 or TRBD2 (5 bases each). Trimming removed 0 bases from V and 8 bases from J, with 9 bases in between. The CDR3 is 13 residues long. Germline V gene sequence: CDR1 SGDLS, CDR2 YYNGEE. The CDR3 DNA sequence: TGTGCCAGCAGCGTAGGAGGGGTCCATGAGCAGTTCTTC. Protein product: CASSVGGVHEQFF. Full variable domain (rest looked up from reference TRBV9 and TRBJ2-1): DSGVTQTPKHLITATGQRVTLRCSPRSGDLSVYWYQQSLDQGLQFLIQYYNGEERAKGNILERFSAQQFPDLHSELNLSSLELGDSALYFCASSVGGVHEQFFGPGTRLTVL.

J is TRBJ2-1 and V is TRBV4-1; D uncertain. CDR3 size: 12 residues. Trimming took off 0 bases at V and 8 bases at J, with 5 bases between the two ends. CDR1 and CDR2 from the germline V gene are MGHRA and YSYEKL. In DNA form, the CDR3 reads TGCGCCAGCAGCCAAGATGTGGATGAGCAGTTCTTC. Protein sequence: CASSQDVDEQFF.

This clonotype turned up a few times. V and J are TRBV6-1 and TRBJ2-5, with 7 bases aligning to TRBD2. The CDR3 contains 13 residues. The germline gives CDR1 MNHNS, CDR2 SASEGT. V gave up 6 bases and J gave up 2 bases; unmatched junction bases: 3. The CDR3 loop reads CASRLANQETQYF. In nucleotides, the CDR3 is TGTGCCAGCAGACTAGCGAATCAAGAGACCCAGTACTTC.

This clonotype was picked up a small number of times. The rearrangement uses TRBV7-9 and TRBJ2-7, with 12 bases identical to TRBD1. With 10 bases clipped from V and 7 bases from J, the junction kept 11 bases outside the gene matches. This CDR3 has 14 residues. Looked up from germline, CDR1 is SEHNR and CDR2 is FQNEAQ (reference sequence). The CDR3 coding sequence is TGTGCCATCGACCCGGGACAGGGGGCGTTGGAGCAGTACTTC. This sequence encodes CAIDPGQGALEQYF.

This clonotype was seen only once. This chain uses TRBV7-6 with TRBJ2-1; 10 nucleotides agree with TRBD1. Trimming removed 5 bases from V and 3 bases from J; junction bases left unmatched: 13. In germline, CDR1 is SGHVS, CDR2 FNYEAQ. This CDR3 contains 18 residues. The CDR3 here is CASSTSLGRDRGYNEQFF. In DNA form, the CDR3 reads TGTGCCAGCAGCACCTCCCTGGGAAGGGACAGGGGCTACAATGAGCAGTTCTTC.

This clonotype was observed a few times. This sequence joins TRBV4-1 and TRBJ2-3; D is perhaps TRBD1 (6 bases). Between the trimmed V and J ends, which lost 0 bases and 0 bases, there was a span of 16 bases. This CDR3 comprises 18 residues. Germline-derived CDR1 and CDR2 are MGHRA and YSYEKL. CDR3 nucleotide sequence: TGCGCCAGCAGCCAAGATAGGACAGCTCTTTCCAGCACAGATACGCAGTATTTT. This codes for CASSQDRTALSSTDTQYF.

The table lists this clonotype with a few counts. V is TRBV12-3 or TRBV12-4 and J is TRBJ2-7; D is perhaps TRBD2 (6 bases). This CDR3 region has 13 residues. Trimming stripped 7 bases from V and 0 bases from J, with 10 bases between. The chain's CDR3 is CASNGGYSYEQYF. DNA of the CDR3: TGTGCCAGCAATGGAGGGTACTCCTACGAGCAGTACTTC.

This clonotype was found many times. The CDR3: CASSLAGDSYNEQFF. CDR3 DNA sequence: TGTGCCAGCAGTTTAGCGGGGGACTCCTACAATGAGCAGTTCTTC. The V gene is TRBV6-4, the J gene TRBJ2-1, with 9 nucleotides matching TRBD2. CDR1 and CDR2 from the germline V gene are MRHNA and SNTAGT. The CDR3 has 15 amino acids. Germline trimming cut 5 bases from V and 0 bases from J; bases unmatched to any gene: 2.

The rearrangement joins TRBV3-1 to TRBJ2-2, with 10 bases that match TRBD1. The germline V gene encodes CDR1 LGHDT and CDR2 YNNKEL (reference sequence). J lost 2 bases, V lost 5 bases, and 2 bases had no gene match. CDR3 length: 15 residues. In DNA, the CDR3 is TGTGCCAGCAGCGGGACAGGGGTAAACACCGGGGAGCTGTTTTTT. The encoded protein is CASSGTGVNTGELFF. Full variable domain (remainder filled in from reference TRBV3-1 and TRBJ2-2): DTAVSQTPKYLVTQMGNDKSIKCEQNLGHDTMYWYKQDSKKFLKIMFSYNNKELIINETVPNRFSPKSPDKAHLNLHINSLELGDSAVYFCASSGTGVNTGELFFGEGSRLTVL.

This rearrangement joins TRBV3-1 to TRBJ2-6, with 11 bases identical to TRBD1. Per germline, CDR1 LGHDT and CDR2 YNNKEL (reference sequence). CDR3 size: 17 residues. V shed 3 bases, J shed 4 bases, and the junction held 5 bases outside the gene matches. The CDR3 DNA reads as TGTGCCAGCAGCCACCGGGACAGGGGGACAGGGGCCAACGTCCTGACTTTC. Protein product: CASSHRDRGTGANVLTF.

The V gene is TRBV20-1, the J gene TRBJ1-1; D ambiguous. The CDR3 length is 13 residues. V was cut by 0 bases and J by 0 bases, with 5 bases left in between. CDR1 DFQATT and CDR2 SNEGSKA come from the germline V gene (reference sequence). The CDR3 sequence is CSARDALNTEAFF. The CDR3 DNA sequence: TGCAGTGCTAGAGATGCCTTGAACACTGAAGCTTTCTTT.

The table lists this clonotype with a few counts. V is TRBV7-9 and J is TRBJ2-1; tentative D call: TRBD2 (5 bases). In germline, CDR1 is SEHNR, CDR2 FQNEAQ (reference sequence). There are 15 residues in the CDR3. V lost 1 base and J lost 7, with 14 bases in between. The CDR3 bases are TGTGCCAGCAGCTTAGGACCTAGCTTGAGTAATGAGCAGTTCTTC. Residues: CASSLGPSLSNEQFF.

In its sample, this clonotype was seen many times. V and J are TRBV7-2 and TRBJ2-7; 10 bases map to TRBD1. With V trimmed by 7 bases and J by 2 bases, 5 bases remained unmatched. The CDR3 extends over 14 amino acids. Looked up from germline, CDR1 is SGHTA and CDR2 is FQGNSA. CDR3 sequence reads: CASTPGTGAYEQYF. CDR3 bases: TGTGCCAGCACCCCGGGGACAGGGGCCTACGAGCAGTACTTC.

This chain joins TRBV7-9 and TRBJ2-2; TRBD1 or TRBD2 may be the D gene (5 bases each). V gave up 3 bases and J gave up 1 base, with 9 bases separating them. CDR1 SEHNR and CDR2 FQNEAQ come from the germline V gene (reference sequence). CDR3 size: 15 residues. The CDR3 loop is CASSLGVQNTGELFF. Here the CDR3 DNA reads TGTGCCAGCAGCTTGGGGGTACAGAACACCGGGGAGCTGTTTTTT.

The chain recombines TRBV7-2 with TRBJ2-5; D is perhaps TRBD1 or TRBD2 (5 bases each). Trimming took 1 base from V and 5 from J, leaving 17 bases between them. The CDR3 loop spans 16 amino acids. Looked up from germline, CDR1 is SGHTA and CDR2 is FQGNSA. Here the CDR3 reads CASSLVALVGTETQYF. The DNA for the CDR3 is TGTGCCAGCAGCTTAGTAGCTCTAGTGGGGACGGAGACCCAGTACTTC. The full variable domain, with the rest looked up from reference TRBV7-2 and TRBJ2-5, is GAGVSQSPSNKVTEKGKDVELRCDPISGHTALYWYRQSLGQGLEFLIYFQGNSAPDKSGLPSDRFSAERTGGSVSTLTIQRTQQEDSAVYLCASSLVALVGTETQYFGPGTRLLVL.